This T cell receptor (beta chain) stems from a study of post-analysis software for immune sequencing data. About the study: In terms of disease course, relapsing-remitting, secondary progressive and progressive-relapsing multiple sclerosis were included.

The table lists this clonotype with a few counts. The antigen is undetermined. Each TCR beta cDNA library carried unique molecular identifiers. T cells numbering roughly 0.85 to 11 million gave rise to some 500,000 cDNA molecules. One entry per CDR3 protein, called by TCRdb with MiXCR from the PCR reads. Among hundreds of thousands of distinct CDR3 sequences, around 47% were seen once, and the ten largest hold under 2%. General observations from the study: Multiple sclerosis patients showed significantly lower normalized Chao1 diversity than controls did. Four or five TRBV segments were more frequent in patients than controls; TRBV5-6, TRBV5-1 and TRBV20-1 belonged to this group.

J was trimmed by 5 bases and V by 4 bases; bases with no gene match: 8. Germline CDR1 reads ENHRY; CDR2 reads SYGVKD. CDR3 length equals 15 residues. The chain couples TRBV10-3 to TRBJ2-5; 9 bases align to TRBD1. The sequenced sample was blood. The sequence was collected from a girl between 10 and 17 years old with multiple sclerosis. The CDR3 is CAISATQGARETQYF. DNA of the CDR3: TGTGCCATCAGTGCGACACAGGGGGCGAGGGAGACCCAGTACTTC.